Shown below are 24 T cell receptor beta chains from a single sample sequenced in a study of blood T cell repertoires in COVID-19. The protocol was immunoSEQ multiplex PCR, while the TCRdb copy is restricted to in-frame clones and leaves out a portion. The table has around 25,000 clones, 90% to 95% seen once. Sequencing was done on a sample of peripheral blood. These receptors were collected from a human donor with active COVID-19. The donor label of this sample is uncertain.

This clone was seen a few times. The chain links TRBV13 to TRBJ1-1; 9 positions match TRBD1. Per germline, CDR1 PRHDT and CDR2 FYEKMQ (reference sequence). The CDR3 sequence is 14 residues long. V gave up 5 bases and J gave up 1 base; unmatched junction bases: 2. The CDR3 DNA is TGTGCCAGCAGCGACAGGGGGTCGAACACTGAAGCTTTCTTT. Translated: CASSDRGSNTEAFF.

The rearrangement links TRBV10-3 to TRBJ1-2; tentatively, D is TRBD1 (5 bases). The CDR3 spans 13 residues. Trimming shortened V by 2 bases and J by 1 base, and 5 bases separated the two germline ends. The germline CDR1 and CDR2 sequences are ENHRY and SYGVKD. CDR3 in amino acids: CAISEDSNYGYTF. The CDR3 region has the DNA TGTGCCATCAGTGAGGACAGTAACTATGGCTACACCTTC.

The chain combines TRBV6-5 with TRBJ2-7, with D tentatively TRBD1 (6 bases). Deletions cut 6 bases from V and 6 bases from J, with 9 bases between. The CDR3 totals 11 residues. Germline CDR1 MNHEY, CDR2 SVGAGI. The CDR3 reads CASSQGGEQYF. DNA of the CDR3: TGTGCCAGCAGCCAAGGGGGCGAGCAGTACTTC.

The gene calls are TRBV5-1 and TRBJ2-7; a weak D match, TRBD2 (5 bases). The ends were cut back, 0 bases at V and 7 bases at J, with 14 bases in the middle. This CDR3 is 14 amino acids long. CDR1 and CDR2 from the germline V gene are SGHRS and YFSETQ. The DNA for the CDR3 is TGCGCCAGCAGCTTGGCCCCATCTTCGGGGGAGCAGTACTTC. This gives the protein CASSLAPSSGEQYF.

V gene TRBV7-9 combines with J gene TRBJ1-4, with D maybe TRBD1 (6 bases). The germline V and J ends were trimmed by 3 bases and 7 bases, with 15 bases remaining between them. Germline V gene sequence: CDR1 SEHNR, CDR2 FQNEAQ (reference sequence). The CDR3 consists of 15 residues. CDR3 sequence: CASSFPGQYREKLFF. CDR3 coding DNA: TGTGCCAGCAGCTTTCCGGGACAATACCGTGAAAAACTGTTTTTT.

The V call is TRBV30, the J call TRBJ2-4; TRBD2 matches 9 bases. Germline assignment: CDR1 GTSNPN and CDR2 SVGIG (reference sequence). This CDR3 has 14 amino acids. V dropped 4 bases and J dropped 3; count of bases not matched to a gene: 4. DNA for the CDR3: TGTGCCTGGACTAGCGGGGTGGACAAAAACATTCAGTACTTC. It is translated as CAWTSGVDKNIQYF.

This chain links TRBV30 with TRBJ1-3; 12 bases align to TRBD1. The CDR3 length is 14 residues. The V segment lost 7 bases and the J segment 1 base; nucleotides outside the gene matches: 2. The germline gives CDR1 GTSNPN, CDR2 SVGIG (reference sequence). CDR3 nucleotides: TGTGCCTTGGGACAGGGGGCGTCTGGAAACACCATATATTTT. It is translated as CALGQGASGNTIYF. The full variable domain, with the rest looked up from reference TRBV30 and TRBJ1-3, is SQTIHQWPATLVQPVGSPLSLECTVEGTSNPNLYWYRQAAGRGLQLLFYSVGIGQISSEVPQNLSASRPQDRQFILSSKKLLLSDSGFYLCALGQGASGNTIYFGEGSWLTVV.

This rearrangement joins TRBV11-2 to TRBJ2-2; 13 nucleotides agree with TRBD2. This CDR3 comprises 18 residues. The germline CDR1 and CDR2 sequences are SGHAT and FQNNGV. V shed 3 bases, J shed 2 bases, and the junction held 6 bases outside the gene matches. CDR3 coding DNA: TGTGCCAGCAGCTTTGCGACTAGCGGGAGGATCAACACCGGGGAGCTGTTTTTT. This gives the protein CASSFATSGRINTGELFF.

The rearrangement links TRBV28 to TRBJ2-6; 9 bases align to TRBD1. The germline gives CDR1 MDHEN, CDR2 SYDVKM. The V gene end was trimmed by 6 bases and the J gene end by 2 bases; junction bases not matched to a gene: 8. The CDR3 extends over 17 amino acids. The CDR3, as DNA: TGTGCCAGCAGCCTAGTAGGACAGGGGACTGGGGCCAACGTCCTGACTTTC. Its protein is CASSLVGQGTGANVLTF. The full variable domain, completed using reference TRBV28 and TRBJ2-6, is DVKVTQSSRYLVKRTGEKVFLECVQDMDHENMFWYRQDPGLGLRLIYFSYDVKMKEKGDIPEGYSVSREKKERFSLILESASTNQTSMYLCASSLVGQGTGANVLTFGAGSRLTVL.

This clone appeared a single time. The rearrangement joins TRBV2 to TRBJ1-1, with 9 bases aligning to TRBD1. The CDR3 extends over 13 amino acids. CDR1 SNHLY and CDR2 FYNNEI come from the germline V gene. The J segment lost 10 bases and the V segment lost 4 bases, leaving 7 bases of the junction unmatched. The CDR3 reads CASSVQGAVTAFF. The CDR3 DNA sequence: TGTGCCAGCAGTGTACAGGGGGCAGTGACAGCTTTCTTT.

The J gene is TRBJ2-3, the V gene TRBV5-1; D is ambiguous. The ends were cut back, 4 bases at V and 6 bases at J, with 9 bases in the middle. The CDR3 runs 12 residues. Germline CDR1 SGHRS, CDR2 YFSETQ. CDR3 loop: CASSRPEDTQYF. Here the CDR3 DNA reads TGCGCCAGCAGCCGTCCGGAGGATACGCAGTATTTT.

This chain joins TRBV7-3 and TRBJ2-3; TRBD2 is a possible D gene (6 bases). The length of the CDR3 is 15 residues. CDR1 SGHTA and CDR2 FQGTGA come from the germline V gene. The V and J ends lost 0 bases and 1 base respectively, with 8 bases between them. The CDR3 nucleotides are TGTGCCAGCAGCTTAACCCCTAGCGGCACAGATACGCAGTATTTT. Translation: CASSLTPSGTDTQYF.

The chain joins TRBV7-6 to TRBJ2-3; weak D call: TRBD2 (6 bases). V lost 4 bases and J 5 bases, leaving 16 bases between the germline ends. CDR3 size: 15 residues. From germline, CDR1 is SGHVS and CDR2 FNYEAQ. As DNA, the CDR3 is TGTGCCAGCAGCTCAAACGGGGGAGTGGGAGATACGCAGTATTTT. This sequence encodes CASSSNGGVGDTQYF.

The chain has TRBV9 and TRBJ1-1; 7 bases are shared with TRBD1. The CDR3 extends over 14 amino acids. V lost 2 bases, J lost 6 bases, and 7 bases stayed unmatched. Germline values: CDR1 SGDLS, CDR2 YYNGEE. CDR3 bases: TGTGCCAGCAGCGTTAAGGAGGGGGCCGCTGAAGCTTTCTTT. It encodes CASSVKEGAAEAFF.

The chain combines TRBV4-3 with TRBJ1-2; weak D call: TRBD1 (5 bases). Germline CDR1 reads LGHNA; CDR2 reads YSLEER. This CDR3 contains 15 residues. V lost 4 bases and J 2 bases, leaving 14 bases between the germline ends. The CDR3 region is CASSLSGGTNYGYTF. The CDR3 DNA is TGCGCCAGCAGCCTCTCCGGGGGTACAAACTATGGCTACACCTTC.

The genes are TRBV3-1 (or the pseudogene TRBV3-2) and TRBJ1-4; 9 bases match TRBD1. The CDR3 has 17 residues. Per the germline V gene, CDR1 is LGHDT and CDR2 is YNNKEL (reference sequence). The junction had 14 bases not matched to a gene; V was cut back by 4 bases and J by 8 bases. The CDR3: CASSPLRPGTGSEKLFF. Written as DNA, the CDR3 is TGTGCCAGCAGCCCCTTACGTCCCGGGACAGGGTCGGAAAAACTGTTTTTT.

V gene TRBV2 combines with J gene TRBJ2-7; 7 bases are a match to TRBD1. After removal of 6 bases from V and 3 bases from J, the junction contained 5 bases not matched to a gene. CDR3 size: 13 residues. Germline V gene sequence: CDR1 SNHLY, CDR2 FYNNEI. For the CDR3, the DNA is TGTGCCAGCAGGCCAGGGGGTCTCTACGAGCAGTACTTC. This gives the protein CASRPGGLYEQYF.

The rearrangement links TRBV11-2 to TRBJ2-3; D ambiguous. V dropped 0 bases and J dropped 5 bases, with 6 bases sitting between them. The CDR3 length is 13 residues. Germline CDR1 and CDR2: SGHAT and FQNNGV. CDR3 residues: CASSLELVDTQYF. The CDR3 DNA sequence: TGTGCCAGCAGCTTAGAGCTAGTAGATACGCAGTATTTT.

The chain combines TRBV7-8 with TRBJ2-7, with TRBD2 identical over 8 bases. CDR1 SGHVS and CDR2 FQNEAQ come from the germline V gene. The ends lost 1 base at V and 3 bases at J; junction bases unmatched: 5. CDR3 length: 15 residues. The chain's CDR3 is CASSLGTSYHYEQYF. The DNA for the CDR3 is TGTGCCAGCAGCTTAGGGACTAGCTACCACTACGAGCAGTACTTC.

The CDR3 sequence: CASSQIQGADGYTF. For the CDR3, the DNA is TGCGCCAGCAGCCAGATACAGGGGGCCGATGGCTACACCTTC. This chain links TRBV4-1 with TRBJ1-2; 9 bases fit TRBD1. The length of the CDR3 is 14 residues. CDR1 and CDR2 from the germline V gene are MGHRA and YSYEKL. Trimming took 3 bases from V and 6 from J; bases not matched to a gene: 5.

J is TRBJ2-4 and V is TRBV30; 7 bases line up with TRBD2. This CDR3 comprises 15 residues. Germline V gene data show CDR1 as GTSNPN and CDR2 as SVGIG (reference sequence). V was pared by 3 bases and J by 8 bases, with 13 bases of the junction left unmatched. CDR3 in amino acids: CAWSDGLGASDIQYF. Here the CDR3 DNA reads TGTGCCTGGAGCGACGGACTAGGGGCGTCGGACATTCAGTACTTC.

This clone appeared once. The gene calls are TRBV9 and TRBJ2-3; 16 nucleotides agree with TRBD2. The CDR3 has 16 amino acids. With 2 bases clipped from V and 4 bases from J, the junction kept 1 base outside the gene matches. From germline, CDR1 is SGDLS and CDR2 YYNGEE. CDR3 sequence reads: CASSVGLAGGPDTQYF. The DNA of the CDR3 is TGTGCCAGCAGCGTGGGACTAGCGGGGGGGCCAGATACGCAGTATTTT.

The rearrangement uses TRBV20-1 and TRBJ2-7; TRBD2 aligns across 8 bases. V lost 3 bases and J lost 2; bases outside the gene matches: 6. From germline, CDR1 is DFQATT and CDR2 SNEGSKA (reference sequence). This CDR3 spans 14 amino acids. Written as DNA, the CDR3 is TGCAGTGCTAGTTTAGGACTAGCAACCTACGAGCAGTACTTC. Protein: CSASLGLATYEQYF.

In its sample, this clone was seen a few times. The chain joins TRBV7-2 to TRBJ2-7, with a weak D call TRBD1 (5 bases). From germline, CDR1 is SGHTA and CDR2 FQGNSA. The CDR3 sequence is 15 residues long. V lost 2 bases and J lost 1, with 12 bases in between. The CDR3 DNA follows: TGTGCCAGCAGCTTAAACGGACAACCTTCCTACGAGCAGTACTTC. Amino acids: CASSLNGQPSYEQYF. The full variable domain, completed using reference TRBV7-2 and TRBJ2-7, is GAGVSQSPSNKVTEKGKDVELRCDPISGHTALYWYRQSLGQGLEFLIYFQGNSAPDKSGLPSDRFSAERTGGSVSTLTIQRTQQEDSAVYLCASSLNGQPSYEQYFGPGTRLTVT.